This TCR beta chain is from a study of blood T cell repertoires in COVID-19. Overall study: COVID-19 samples collected from the United States, Italy and Spain covered acute and convalescent phases.

The study recruited people aged roughly 18 to 100 years across approximately 25 US areas. Per the original methods: Quantification of nucleated cells was approximated via reference gene primer amplification. Clones were read by immunoSEQ multiplex PCR, and TCRdb kept only the in-frame ones, dropping some. The DNA gave D and trimming, while V, J and clone size come from that table. The sample yields 200,000 to 250,000 clones, 70% to 90% seen once. Sequencing was carried out using PBMCs or T cells enriched from blood (not recorded which). This TCR came from a man aged 30 to 39 who had recovered from COVID-19.

CDR3 DNA: TGTGCCAGCAATCGGGGTAATGGCTACACCTTC. As protein: CASNRGNGYTF. The chain has TRBV12-3 or TRBV12-4 and TRBJ1-2; D gene unclear. This CDR3 contains 11 residues. V shed 7 bases and J shed 6 bases, with 9 bases lying between them.